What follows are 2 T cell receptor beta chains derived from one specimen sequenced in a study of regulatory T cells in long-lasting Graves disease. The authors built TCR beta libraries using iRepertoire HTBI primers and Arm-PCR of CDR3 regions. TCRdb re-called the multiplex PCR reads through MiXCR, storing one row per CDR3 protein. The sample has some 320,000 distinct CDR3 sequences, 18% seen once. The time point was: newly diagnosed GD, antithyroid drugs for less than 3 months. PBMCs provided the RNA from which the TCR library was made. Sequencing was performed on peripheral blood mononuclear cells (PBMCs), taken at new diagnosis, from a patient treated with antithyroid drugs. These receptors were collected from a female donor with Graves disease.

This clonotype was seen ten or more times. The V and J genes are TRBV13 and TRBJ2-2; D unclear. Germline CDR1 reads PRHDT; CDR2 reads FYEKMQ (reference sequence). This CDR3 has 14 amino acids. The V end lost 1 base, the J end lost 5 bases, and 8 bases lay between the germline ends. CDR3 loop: CASSLVVETGELFF. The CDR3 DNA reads TGTGCCAGCAGCTTAGTGGTTGAGACCGGGGAGCTGTTTTTT. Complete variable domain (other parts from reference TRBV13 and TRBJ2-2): AAGVIQSPRHLIKEKRETATLKCYPIPRHDTVYWYQQGPGQDPQFLISFYEKMQSDKGSIPDRFSAQQFSDYHSELNMSSLELGDSALYFCASSLVVETGELFFGEGSRLTVL.

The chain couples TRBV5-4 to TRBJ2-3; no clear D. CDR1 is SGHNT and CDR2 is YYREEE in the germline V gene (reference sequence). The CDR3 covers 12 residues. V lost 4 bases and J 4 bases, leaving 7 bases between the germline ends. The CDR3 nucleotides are TGTGCCAGCAGCGTTATTGCAGATACGCAGTATTTT. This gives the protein CASSVIADTQYF.